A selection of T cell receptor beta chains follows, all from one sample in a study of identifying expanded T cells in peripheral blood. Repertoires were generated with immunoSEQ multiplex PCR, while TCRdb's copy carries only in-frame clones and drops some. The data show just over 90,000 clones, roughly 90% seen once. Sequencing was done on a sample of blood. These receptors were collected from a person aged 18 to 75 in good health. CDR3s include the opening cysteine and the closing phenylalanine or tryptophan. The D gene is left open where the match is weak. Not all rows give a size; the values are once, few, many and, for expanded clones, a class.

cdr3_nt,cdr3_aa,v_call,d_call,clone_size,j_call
TGTGCCAGCAGCTGGGGAGGGCCGGGCGAGCAGTACTTC,CASSWGGPGEQYF,TRBV7-9,TRBD2,once,TRBJ2-7
TGTGCCATTGGGGAATCGAACACCGGGGAGCTGTTTTTT,CAIGESNTGELFF,TRBV10-3,-,-,TRBJ2-2
TGCGCCAGCAGCTTGGTGGCTAGCGGCACCGGGGAGCTGTTTTTT,CASSLVASGTGELFF,TRBV5-1,TRBD2,once,TRBJ2-2
TGTGCCAGCAGTTTATCAGGCCAGGGGACCCTGAACACTGAAGCTTTCTTT,CASSLSGQGTLNTEAFF,TRBV27,-,once,TRBJ1-1
TGTGCCAGCAGTGGTGACAGTCGCGAGCAGTACTTC,CASSGDSREQYF,TRBV2,-,few,TRBJ2-7
TGTGCCAGCAGCGTGACTAGCGGGGGAACCACAGATACGCAGTATTTT,CASSVTSGGTTDTQYF,TRBV9,TRBD2,-,TRBJ2-3
TGTGCCAGCAGTTACGGGCAGGGGGGAAATGAGCAGTTCTTC,CASSYGQGGNEQFF,TRBV6-5,-,once,TRBJ2-1
TGTGCCAGCAGCTTGGACAATCAGCCCCAGCATTTT,CASSLDNQPQHF,TRBV5-4,-,-,TRBJ1-5
TGTGCCAGCAGCTCCACCGGCGGAGGGCCTGTCGGGCAGTTCTTC,CASSSTGGGPVGQFF,TRBV9,-,once,TRBJ2-1
TGTGCCAGCAGTGACTCCGGGACTAGCGGGAGTAGGGAGCAGTTCTTC,CASSDSGTSGSREQFF,TRBV6-4,TRBD2,-,TRBJ2-1
TGTGCCTGGAATCAGGGAAGCTCCTACGAGCAGTACTTC,CAWNQGSSYEQYF,TRBV30,-,-,TRBJ2-7
TGTGCCAGCAGAACAGCGGGGGAAGAAGCTTTCTTT,CASRTAGEEAFF,TRBV11-2,-,-,TRBJ1-1
TGTGCCAGCAGCGCCGGGACTAGTAATGTAGATACGCAGTATTTT,CASSAGTSNVDTQYF,TRBV6-1,TRBD2,-,TRBJ2-3
TGTGCCAGCAGCTTAACGGGGACTAGCGGCACAGATACGCAGTATTTT,CASSLTGTSGTDTQYF,TRBV7-3,TRBD2,-,TRBJ2-3
TGCGTCAGCAGTACCCTGGGGGTAGGGCGGAACGAGCAGTACTTC,CVSSTLGVGRNEQYF,TRBV5-1,-,-,TRBJ2-7
TGTGCCAGCAGCTTGAATCTTCTAGCCTCCTACAATGAGCAGTTCTTC,CASSLNLLASYNEQFF,TRBV5-4,-,-,TRBJ2-1
TGTGCCAGCAGTGCGGGTTCCACAGATACGCAGTATTTT,CASSAGSTDTQYF,TRBV6-4,-,-,TRBJ2-3
TGTGCCCGGGAGGAGAGCAATCAGCCCCAGCATTTT,CAREESNQPQHF,TRBV12-5,-,-,TRBJ1-5
TGTGCCTGGAGTGTACGGAGAGGTGGGGATTCACCCCTCCACTTT,CAWSVRRGGDSPLHF,TRBV30,-,-,TRBJ1-6
TGTGCCAGCAGGGACTGGGGCAGGGGGGAAGCTTTCTTT,CASRDWGRGEAFF,TRBV6-5,TRBD1,-,TRBJ1-1
TGTGCCAGCAGCTTGGGGTCTAGCGGGGGAGAGACCCAGTACTTC,CASSLGSSGGETQYF,TRBV5-4,TRBD2,-,TRBJ2-5
TGTGCCAGCAGGGGGACAGGAAAAACCTACGAGCAGTACTTC,CASRGTGKTYEQYF,TRBV2,TRBD1,-,TRBJ2-7
TGTGCCAGCAGTCCAGGGGGGGGGAGAAATCAGCCCCAGCATTTT,CASSPGGGRNQPQHF,TRBV6-6,TRBD1,-,TRBJ1-5
TGTGCCAGCAGCGTAGGGGGAGAATCCATGACTGGAAACACCATATATTTT,CASSVGGESMTGNTIYF,TRBV9,-,-,TRBJ1-3
TGCGCCAGCAGCCTCGGACTAGCGGAAAGCACAGATACGCAGTATTTT,CASSLGLAESTDTQYF,TRBV5-1,TRBD2,-,TRBJ2-3
TGCGCCAGCAGCCCTGGGGGTTCCTACGAGCAGTACTTC,CASSPGGSYEQYF,TRBV5-1,-,-,TRBJ2-7
TGTGCCTGGAGTCCGGGACAGGGCTCGAATTCACCCCTCCACTTT,CAWSPGQGSNSPLHF,TRBV30,TRBD1,few,TRBJ1-6
TGTGCCAGCAGCTTAGGGGGACAGGCCACAGATACGCAGTATTTT,CASSLGGQATDTQYF,TRBV11-3,TRBD1,-,TRBJ2-3
TGTGCCAGCAGCTTAGACGGACTAACCCCCTACGAGCAGTACTTC,CASSLDGLTPYEQYF,TRBV7-2,-,few,TRBJ2-7
TGTGCCAGCTCACCGGACAGGAATGAAAAACTGTTTTTT,CASSPDRNEKLFF,TRBV18,TRBD1,once,TRBJ1-4
TGTGCCAGCAGCTTAGACCTGGTTGCCAGAGCCCAGCATTTT,CASSLDLVARAQHF,TRBV7-2,-,-,TRBJ1-5
TGTGCCAGCAGTTCCCTCAGGACGCAGCCCCCTAACTATGGCTACACCTTC,CASSSLRTQPPNYGYTF,TRBV27,-,-,TRBJ1-2
TGTGCCAGCTCACCGGGCAGGGAAACAGATACGCAGTATTTT,CASSPGRETDTQYF,TRBV18,-,-,TRBJ2-3
TGTGCCAGCAGTTGGGGGAGCAATCAGCCCCAGCATTTT,CASSWGSNQPQHF,TRBV27,-,few,TRBJ1-5
TGCGCCAGCAGCTTTTACGGGGACTACGAGCAGTACTTC,CASSFYGDYEQYF,TRBV5-1,-,-,TRBJ2-7
TGTGCCAGCAGTGACCGACAGGGCTGGTGGGAGAGGAGCAATCAGCCCCAGCATTTT,CASSDRQGWWERSNQPQHF,TRBV6-4,TRBD1,-,TRBJ1-5
TGTGCCAGCAGTTTTACCAGCGGGAGCACAGATACGCAGTATTTT,CASSFTSGSTDTQYF,TRBV28,-,-,TRBJ2-3
TGTGCCAGCAGTGAAGCTAAGGGGGCAGCTTCACCCCTCCACTTT,CASSEAKGAASPLHF,TRBV6-1,TRBD1,-,TRBJ1-6
TGTGCCAGCAGTGGTCGGGACGGGAGCTCCTACGAGCAGTACTTC,CASSGRDGSSYEQYF,TRBV6-6,-,-,TRBJ2-7
TGTGCCAGCAGGGACAGGGGGGGAGAGACCCAGTACTTC,CASRDRGGETQYF,TRBV2,TRBD1,-,TRBJ2-5
TGTGCCAGCAGCCAAGCGACTGTCGGGGTAGGAGGAAACACCATATATTTT,CASSQATVGVGGNTIYF,TRBV7-9,-,-,TRBJ1-3
TGTGCCAGCAGCCCCGGGGACAGGGGGAACACTGAAGCTTTCTTT,CASSPGDRGNTEAFF,TRBV4-2,TRBD1,-,TRBJ1-1
TGTGCCAGCACCCTATCAGGACAGGGCGAGTTCTTC,CASTLSGQGEFF,TRBV28,TRBD1,-,TRBJ2-1
TGTGCCAGCAGCTCCGGGACAGGGGACTACGAGCAGTACTTC,CASSSGTGDYEQYF,TRBV7-9,TRBD1,-,TRBJ2-7
TGTGCCAGCAGCAATGGCCGAGAAAACATTCAGTACTTC,CASSNGRENIQYF,TRBV7-3,-,-,TRBJ2-4
TGCGCCAGCAGCTTGGTGACGGGGGGTACCGGGGAGCTGTTTTTT,CASSLVTGGTGELFF,TRBV5-1,TRBD2,-,TRBJ2-2
TGTGCCAGCAGCTTAGCGGGGGGGGCCCAACCTCCTTCACCCCTCCACTTT,CASSLAGGAQPPSPLHF,TRBV7-8,-,once,TRBJ1-6
TGTGCCAGCACCTTTAAGCGGGGGGAATTCACCGGGGAGCTGTTTTTT,CASTFKRGEFTGELFF,TRBV7-6,TRBD2,-,TRBJ2-2
TGTGCCAGCAGCTACAGGGAAAGCTTAAATACCGGGGAGCTGTTTTTT,CASSYRESLNTGELFF,TRBV7-3,-,-,TRBJ2-2
TGTGCCAGCAGCCAAGCGACCGGGAACTATGGCTACACCTTC,CASSQATGNYGYTF,TRBV14,-,few,TRBJ1-2
TGTGCCAGCAGCCTACGGACAGGGGATGGCTACACCTTC,CASSLRTGDGYTF,TRBV7-8,TRBD1,-,TRBJ1-2
TGTGCCAGCAGCAGACGGGGGGAGAACACCGGGGAGCTGTTTTTT,CASSRRGENTGELFF,TRBV7-2,TRBD2,-,TRBJ2-2
TGTGCCAGCAGCATAATGACTAGCGGAGAGACCCAGTACTTC,CASSIMTSGETQYF,TRBV7-2,TRBD2,-,TRBJ2-5
TGTGCCAGCAGTTTATATTTCAGGGGTAATCAGCCCCAGCATTTT,CASSLYFRGNQPQHF,TRBV27,-,-,TRBJ1-5
TGTGCCAGCGGGGGTGGGGAGCTGTTTTTT,CASGGGELFF,TRBV2,-,-,TRBJ2-2
TGTGCCAGCAGTGATGGCGGGGGGGAGAGTTACGAGCAGTACTTC,CASSDGGGESYEQYF,TRBV6-1,TRBD2,few,TRBJ2-7
TGTGCCAGCAGTCCCCGGGCCCCAAGCACAGATACGCAGTATTTT,CASSPRAPSTDTQYF,TRBV6-6,-,-,TRBJ2-3
TGTGCCAGCAGCCCGAACAGAGGATACGAGCAGTACTTC,CASSPNRGYEQYF,TRBV7-3,-,-,TRBJ2-7
TGTGCCAGCAGTGAAGAGGCAGGAGGGGGAAACACCATATATTTT,CASSEEAGGGNTIYF,TRBV6-1,-,-,TRBJ1-3